This passage covers 24 T cell receptor beta chains from one sample sequenced in a study of blood T cells in healthy people across ages. For the second PCR, which ran for roughly 7 to 11 cycles, a sample-barcoded 5' primer and a J-beta primer mix were used. TCRdb analysed the 5' RACE reads with MiXCR anew, one entry per CDR3 protein. Of more than 650,000 distinct CDR3 sequences listed, approximately 24% are singletons. This sample also belongs to another study, concerning T cells of mothers and their children.

The sequenced sample consisted of blood. The receptors here all came from a boy aged 5-17 years in good health.

A few counts support this clonotype. Mismatch with germline at one junction end may stem from a read error. The J gene is TRBJ2-6, the V gene TRBV15; D gene uncertain. The CDR3 has 16 amino acids. The germline CDR1 and CDR2 sequences are LNHNV and YYDKDF (reference sequence). The DNA for the CDR3 is TGTGCCGCCAGTCCCTACAGCGTCTCTGGGGCCAACGTCCTGACTTTC. Its protein is CAASPYSVSGANVLTF. The complete variable domain, with remaining parts taken from reference TRBV15 and TRBJ2-6, reads DAMVIQNPRYQVTQFGKPVTLSCSQTLNHNVMYWYQQKSSQAPKLLFHYYDKDFNNEADTPDNFQSRRPNTSFCFLDIRSPGLGDTAMYLCAASPYSVSGANVLTFGAGSRLTVL.

CDR3: CASSTGDPLSYEQYF. The DNA for the CDR3 is TGTGCCAGCTCGACAGGGGACCCTCTCTCCTACGAGCAGTACTTC. V usage is TRBV12-3 or TRBV12-4 and J usage is TRBJ2-7; 8 nucleotides line up with TRBD1. The CDR3 covers 15 residues. With V trimmed by 8 bases and J by 0 bases, 9 bases remained unmatched.

V and J are TRBV29-1 and TRBJ2-4; no reliable D call. V lost 8 bases to trimming and J lost 9 bases, with 14 bases between them. Germline V lookup: CDR1 SQVTM, CDR2 ANQGSEA. The CDR3 loop spans 11 amino acids. In DNA form, the CDR3 reads TGCAGCTCCTGGGAAAGTGGCATTCAGTACTTC. It is translated as CSSWESGIQYF.

This chain connects TRBV21-1 to TRBJ2-5; no DNA check was done on the table's D call, TRBD2. TRBV21-1 is shown as a pseudogene. The CDR3 has 17 amino acids. CDR3 in amino acids: CASRIRRQRGSWETQYF. CDR3 nucleotides: TGTGCCAGCAGAATCAGGAGGCAGCGGGGGTCCTGGGAGACCCAGTACTTC.

This clonotype was counted only a few times. The chain recombines TRBV29-1 with TRBJ2-7; either TRBD1 or TRBD2 may fit D (6 bases each). The CDR3 length is 12 residues. Germline CDR1 and CDR2: SQVTM and ANQGSEA. Trimming stripped 7 bases from V and 4 bases from J, with 14 bases between. The CDR3 DNA reads as TGCAGCGCGTCTGGGGGGCAATACGAGCAGTACTTC. Translation gives CSASGGQYEQYF.

The chain links TRBV10-3 to TRBJ1-1; 10 bases are a match to TRBD1. In germline, CDR1 is ENHRY, CDR2 SYGVKD. After removal of 7 bases from V and 5 bases from J, the junction contained 7 bases not matched to a gene. This CDR3 has 14 residues. CDR3: CAITQDRGLTEAFF. Written as DNA, the CDR3 is TGTGCCATCACCCAAGACAGGGGGCTAACTGAAGCTTTCTTT.

The chain couples TRBV7-2 to TRBJ2-5, with 8 nucleotides matching TRBD1. Per the germline V gene, CDR1 is SGHTA and CDR2 is FQGNSA. V lost 1 base and J lost 4; bases outside the gene matches: 11. CDR3 length equals 17 residues. The CDR3 region is CASSLVWSGGAGETQYF. The CDR3 nucleotides read TGTGCCAGCAGCTTAGTTTGGTCAGGGGGCGCGGGAGAGACCCAGTACTTC.

This chain joins TRBV20-1 and TRBJ2-5, with 7 bases aligning to TRBD2. V shed 4 bases, J shed 3 bases, and the junction held 2 bases outside the gene matches. CDR1 and CDR2 (germline): DFQATT, SNEGSKA (reference sequence). CDR3 length: 12 amino acids. The DNA for the CDR3 is TGCAGTGCTACGCTAGCGGAAGAGACCCAGTACTTC. Amino acid sequence: CSATLAEETQYF.

This clonotype was seen only a few times. The V gene is TRBV29-1, the J gene TRBJ2-5, with 8 positions matching TRBD1. Germline V gives CDR1 SQVTM, CDR2 ANQGSEA. V gave up 5 bases and J gave up 3 bases; unmatched junction bases: 11. The CDR3 covers 15 residues. The CDR3 loop is CSVSSGTGQEETQYF. As DNA, the CDR3 is TGCAGCGTTAGCTCCGGGACAGGACAAGAAGAGACCCAGTACTTC.

CDR3 DNA sequence: TGCGCCAGCAGCCAAGGCGGCAAAAGGGGGACTAATGAAAAACTGTTTTTT. It is translated as CASSQGGKRGTNEKLFF. The chain uses TRBV4-1 and TRBJ1-4; perhaps TRBD1 as D (6 bases). Trimming removed 1 base from V and 2 bases from J, with 14 bases in between. The CDR3 extends over 17 amino acids. Germline V gene data show CDR1 as MGHRA and CDR2 as YSYEKL.

This clonotype appeared a few times. The CDR3 DNA reads as TGTGCCAGCAGCAGGGATGAGACCCAGTACTTC. Amino acids: CASSRDETQYF. The V gene is TRBV14, the J gene TRBJ2-5, with D unclear. The V gene's germline CDR1 is SGHDN and CDR2 FVKESK. The CDR3 runs to 11 residues. The ends were cut back, 5 bases at V and 5 bases at J, with 6 bases in the middle.

This chain connects TRBV12-3 or TRBV12-4 to TRBJ2-5; 7 positions agree with TRBD1. The end of the DNA aligns better with TRBJ2-7, so the J call may be wrong. This CDR3 is 14 amino acids long. CDR3 in DNA: TGTGCCAGCAGGAATGACAGGGTTGGCGACGAGCAGTACTTC. Translation gives CASRNDRVGDEQYF.

DNA for the CDR3: TGTGCCAGCAGCCCAAATGCTAGGGCAGATACGCAGTATTTT. Its translation: CASSPNARADTQYF. The V gene is TRBV11-2, the J gene TRBJ2-3; D not certain. This CDR3 contains 14 residues. Trimming shortened V by 5 bases and J by 4 bases, and 13 bases separated the two germline ends. Germline values: CDR1 SGHAT, CDR2 FQNNGV.

In its sample, this clonotype was seen a few times. This chain connects TRBV12-3 or TRBV12-4 to TRBJ1-1, with a tentative D call TRBD1 (6 bases). V dropped 9 bases and J dropped 4 bases, with 15 bases sitting between them. This CDR3 is built from 13 residues. The CDR3 protein is CASSTRQATEAFF. The CDR3 region has the DNA TGTGCCAGTTCAACGCGACAGGCCACTGAAGCTTTCTTT.

This clonotype was counted only a few times. V and J are TRBV5-6 and TRBJ2-1, with D unresolved. Judging by the DNA end, TRBJ2-7 fits better; the J call may be wrong. Germline V gene data show CDR1 as SGHDT and CDR2 as YYEEEE. There are 15 residues in the CDR3. The CDR3 region has the DNA TGTGCCAGCAGCTTCTTGGGCAGCCCCTCCTACGAGCAGTACTTC. Its translation: CASSFLGSPSYEQYF.

This clonotype has more than one count but fewer than ten. The chain employs TRBV20-1 and TRBJ1-4; D is undetermined. The CDR3 is 15 residues long. The germline V gene has CDR1 DFQATT and CDR2 SNEGSKA (reference sequence). Trimming left V 3 bases short and J 5 bases short, with 16 bases between. The CDR3 loop is CSARSIAGGNEKLFF. As DNA, the CDR3 is TGCAGTGCTAGGTCCATCGCCGGCGGAAATGAAAAACTGTTTTTT.

The CDR3 DNA follows: TGTGCCAGCAGTTATCGTGGAAGCTACCGGGACTCCCCAAGGAAGACCCAGTACTTC. This codes for CASSYRGSYRDSPRKTQYF. The chain employs TRBV28 and TRBJ2-5; D is perhaps TRBD2 (6 bases). The CDR3 runs 19 residues. The germline V and J ends were trimmed by 4 bases and 6 bases, with 30 bases remaining between them. Germline V gives CDR1 MDHEN, CDR2 SYDVKM.

The V gene is TRBV4-3, the J gene TRBJ1-2; no definite D call. The CDR3 covers 15 residues. The V end was cut by 1 base, the J end by 6 bases, with 15 bases between. In germline, CDR1 is LGHNA, CDR2 YSLEER. This chain's CDR3 is CASSQVPSLMNGYTF. DNA for the CDR3: TGCGCCAGCAGCCAAGTACCCAGCCTGATGAATGGCTACACCTTC.

The CDR3 DNA is TGCGCCAGCCGGGACAGGGAGGCGTCCTACGAGCAGTACTTC. Translated, it gives CASRDREASYEQYF. This chain connects TRBV5-1 to TRBJ2-5, with 9 bases lining up with TRBD1. The J call may be in error: the DNA end matches TRBJ2-7 better. The CDR3 length is 14 residues. Germline V gene data show CDR1 as SGHRS and CDR2 as YFSETQ.

The genes are TRBV6-5 and TRBJ1-1; tentatively, D is TRBD1 (5 bases). The germline V gene encodes CDR1 MNHEY and CDR2 SVGAGI. V was shortened by 2 bases and J by 3 bases, with 13 bases between the two germline ends. The CDR3 sequence is 15 residues long. The CDR3 nucleotides are TGTGCCAGCAGTTACGAGGGTCAGGGCCACACTGAAGCTTTCTTT. As protein: CASSYEGQGHTEAFF.

The gene calls are TRBV27 and TRBJ2-3; TRBD2 is a possible D gene (6 bases). The CDR3 sequence is 15 residues long. Trimming pared 9 bases from V and 2 bases from J, leaving 18 bases between. In germline, CDR1 is MNHEY, CDR2 SMNVEV (reference sequence). The DNA of the CDR3 is TGTGCCAGTAGGCTTTCTGGACTAAACACAGATACGCAGTATTTT. Translated, it gives CASRLSGLNTDTQYF.

This clonotype was detected a few times. The CDR3 loop reads CASSLARVTGTDQPQHF. DNA of the CDR3: TGTGCCAGCAGCTTGGCACGGGTTACGGGAACGGATCAGCCCCAGCATTTT. The genes are TRBV5-5 and TRBJ1-5; no definite D call. V was cut by 0 bases and J by 5 bases, with 18 bases left in between. CDR1 is SGHKS and CDR2 is YYEKEE in the germline V gene (reference sequence). The CDR3 sequence is 17 residues long. The complete variable domain, with remaining parts taken from reference TRBV5-5 and TRBJ1-5, reads DAGVTQSPTHLIKTRGQQVTLRCSPISGHKSVSWYQQVLGQGPQFIFQYYEKEERGRGNFPDRFSARQFPNYSSELNVNALLLGDSALYLCASSLARVTGTDQPQHFGDGTRLSIL.

This chain uses TRBV28 with TRBJ2-1; D not certain. V gave up 2 bases and J gave up 10 bases, with 6 bases separating them. The germline V gene encodes CDR1 MDHEN and CDR2 SYDVKM. This CDR3 contains 11 residues. CDR3: CASSLILEQFF. DNA of the CDR3: TGTGCCAGCAGTTTAATTCTGGAGCAGTTCTTC.

The gene calls are TRBV6-5 and TRBJ2-5, with D possibly matching TRBD1 (6 bases). The germline V and J ends were trimmed by 2 bases and 5 bases, with 15 bases remaining between them. Germline V gives CDR1 MNHEY, CDR2 SVGAGI. This CDR3 contains 15 residues. Here the CDR3 reads CASSYALGAWETQYF. CDR3 in DNA: TGTGCCAGCAGTTACGCTCTGGGGGCCTGGGAGACCCAGTACTTC.